This TCR beta chain was captured by sequencing in a study of cytomegalovirus exposure and HLA in healthy donors. The sample holds a few counts of this clone. Use of 60 Vbeta and 13 Jbeta primers characterized the PCR. Repertoires were generated with immunoSEQ multiplex PCR, while TCRdb's copy carries only in-frame clones and drops some. The profile shows about 97,000 clones, less than 10% of them singletons. Specimen: PBMCs. The TCR was taken from a man between 45 and 60 years old in good health and CMV-seropositive.

The CDR3 coding sequence is TGTGCCAGCCGGGGGACAGACAATAGCAATCAGCCCCAGCATTTT. Translated, it gives CASRGTDNSNQPQHF. The gene calls are TRBV6-1 and TRBJ1-5, with 7 bases lining up with TRBD1. V was clipped by 8 bases and J by 0 bases; unmatched bases: 7. Germline values: CDR1 MNHNS, CDR2 SASEGT. The CDR3 is 15 residues long.